Following are 12 T cell receptor beta chains from one sample sequenced in a study of T cells expressing NK-cell markers. For each CDR3 protein, TCRdb gives one entry from its re-call of the 5' RACE reads, without DNA. The listing contains roughly 380,000 distinct CDR3 sequences. Sequencing was done on a sample of blood T cells: a sorted CD56 or NKG2C T cell subset, CD4+ or CD8+ T cells, or bulk PBMC T cells (not recorded which). The receptors originated from a man aged 18-70 years in good health.

This sequence joins TRBV5-6 and TRBJ1-1; there is no DNA to check the TCRdb D call of TRBD1. Looked up from germline, CDR1 is SGHDT and CDR2 is YYEEEE. The CDR3 is 15 amino acids. The CDR3 sequence is CASSLGTGWNTEAFF.

The chain employs TRBV5-5 and TRBJ2-7. The CDR3 runs to 14 residues. Germline values: CDR1 SGHKS, CDR2 YYEKEE (reference sequence). Here the CDR3 reads CASSLVTRLYEQYF.

The V and J genes are TRBV20-1 and TRBJ2-3; the TCRdb call, TRBD2, lacks DNA for checking. Germline CDR1 DFQATT, CDR2 SNEGSKA (reference sequence). This CDR3 is 16 amino acids long. CDR3 loop: CSTAAGLAGYLNTQYF.

This chain links TRBV7-2 with TRBJ2-5; with no DNA, the TCRdb D assignment of TRBD2 cannot be verified. The CDR3 has 13 amino acids. Germline lookup yields CDR1 SGHTA and CDR2 FQGNSA. The CDR3 region is CASTLRGGETQYF.

The gene calls are TRBV7-2 and TRBJ1-1; TCRdb outputs TRBD1, but without DNA this stays unchecked. This CDR3 region has 15 residues. The germline CDR1 and CDR2 sequences are SGHTA and FQGNSA. The CDR3 here is CASSLQGGVVTEAFF.

The genes are TRBV7-9 and TRBJ2-1. This CDR3 region has 14 residues. The germline V gene encodes CDR1 SEHNR and CDR2 FQNEAQ (reference sequence). CDR3: CASSLDFGRGEQFF.

This chain uses TRBV24-1 with TRBJ2-7. The CDR3 is made up of 13 amino acids. CDR1 and CDR2 (germline): KGHDR, SFDVKD. This CDR3 reads CATAARFNYEQYF.

V usage is TRBV29-1 and J usage is TRBJ2-4; no DNA is available, so the TRBD2 call from TCRdb remains unchecked. The CDR3 consists of 11 residues. The germline gives CDR1 SQVTM, CDR2 ANQGSEA. Here the CDR3 reads CSVVQGPSQYF.

The chain recombines TRBV7-3 with TRBJ2-7. The CDR3 runs to 15 residues. Germline CDR1 is SGHTA and CDR2 is FQGTGA. CDR3 sequence reads: CASSSEGGSTYEQYF.

J is TRBJ2-2 and V is TRBV30; TCRdb calls TRBD1, which cannot be checked without DNA. This CDR3 is built from 14 residues. CDR1 and CDR2 (germline): GTSNPN, SVGIG (reference sequence). CDR3 sequence: CASVPGHPTGELFF.

The chain links TRBV29-1 to TRBJ1-1; TCRdb designates TRBD1, a call that cannot be tested without DNA. The CDR3 has 11 amino acids. Germline lookup yields CDR1 SQVTM and CDR2 ANQGSEA. The CDR3 sequence: CSVVPGMKAFF.

The V call is TRBV14, the J call TRBJ2-7; TCRdb's D call, TRBD2, is unchecked because there is no DNA. The CDR3 is 13 amino acids. Per the germline V gene, CDR1 is SGHDN and CDR2 is FVKESK. The CDR3: CASSQGRAYEQYF.